The 32 T cell receptor beta chains given below trace back to one sample, sequenced in a study of molecular identifiers for immune sequencing clone quantification. Via MiXCR, TCRdb re-called the PCR reads, giving one row per CDR3 protein. The profile covers some 93,000 distinct CDR3 sequences, with under 25% appearing a single time and 1% to 1.2% taken by the ten largest. Sequencing input: naive CD8+ T cells from blood, with Jurkat cell RNA spiked in. Subset meaning: FACS-sorted CD8+CD4-CCR7+CD45RA+ naive T cells. These receptors originate from a human donor in good health. Some libraries in this study had Jurkat cell RNA spiked in.

In the case of this clonotype: A read error may be the cause here, since a much bigger clone is one base away. V usage is TRBV6-2 or TRBV6-3 and J usage is TRBJ2-2; D gene uncertain. Trimming shortened V by 4 bases and J by 2 bases, and 17 bases separated the two germline ends. Germline values: CDR1 MNHEY, CDR2 SVGEGT. The CDR3 length is 17 residues. CDR3 DNA sequence: TGTGCCAGCAGTTCCTCGTACTCCCTCTTAAACACCGGGGAGCTGTTTTTT. Translating it yields CASSSSYSLLNTGELFF.

Notes on this clonotype: A much bigger clone sits one base away, suggesting this may be a read error. J is TRBJ2-6 and V is TRBV7-9, with 7 bases lining up with TRBD2. Germline V gene data show CDR1 as SEHNR and CDR2 as FQNEAQ (reference sequence). The V and J ends lost 7 bases and 0 bases, in that order; junction bases with no gene match: 18. This CDR3 contains 20 residues. The CDR3 spells CASTIPLQAGTSSGANVLTF. The CDR3 region has the DNA TGTGCCAGCACAATCCCCTTACAAGCGGGAACTTCCTCTGGGGCCAACGTCCTGACTTTC. The full variable domain, with the rest looked up from reference TRBV7-9 and TRBJ2-6, is DTGVSQNPRHKITKRGQNVTFRCDPISEHNRLYWYRQTLGQGPEFLTYFQNEAQLEKSRLLSDRFSAERPKGSFSTLEIQRTEQGDSAMYLCASTIPLQAGTSSGANVLTFGAGSRLTVL.

This clonotype was observed a handful of times. The rearrangement uses TRBV5-5 and TRBJ1-5; 7 positions match TRBD1. This CDR3 comprises 13 residues. V dropped 3 bases and J dropped 6; count of bases not matched to a gene: 3. Germline CDR1 reads SGHKS; CDR2 reads YYEKEE (reference sequence). Here the CDR3 DNA reads TGTGCCAGCAGCTCACAGGGGAGTCAGCCCCAGCATTTT. This gives the protein CASSSQGSQPQHF.

This chain joins TRBV20-1 and TRBJ2-5; unclear D gene. V was cut by 0 bases and J by 4 bases, with 3 bases left in between. The germline V gene has CDR1 DFQATT and CDR2 SNEGSKA (reference sequence). This CDR3 has 11 amino acids. CDR3 residues: CSARDVETQYF. The DNA of the CDR3 is TGCAGTGCTAGAGACGTAGAGACCCAGTACTTC.

The sample holds a few counts of this clonotype. V usage is TRBV18 and J usage is TRBJ2-7; perhaps TRBD1 as D (6 bases). V lost 3 bases, J lost 3 bases, and 9 bases lay in between. Germline V lookup: CDR1 KGHSH, CDR2 LQKENI. This CDR3 spans 13 amino acids. The CDR3 region is CASSPGQNYEQYF. Written as DNA, the CDR3 is TGTGCCAGCTCACCCGGACAGAACTACGAGCAGTACTTC.

This clonotype was seen many times. CDR3 coding DNA: TGTGCCAGCGGGGGGGCGGGGGTCCCAGATACGCAGTATTTT. Amino acids: CASGGAGVPDTQYF. This chain uses TRBV9 with TRBJ2-3, with a possible D match to TRBD2 (7 bases). Looked up from germline, CDR1 is SGDLS and CDR2 is YYNGEE. V lost 7 bases, J lost 4 bases, and 16 bases lay in between. The CDR3 totals 14 residues.

This clonotype has only a few counts. The gene calls are TRBV30 and TRBJ2-2, with D possibly being TRBD2 (5 bases). Trimming took off 3 bases at V and 0 bases at J, with 11 bases between the two ends. Germline CDR1 and CDR2: GTSNPN and SVGIG (reference sequence). The CDR3 runs to 15 residues. CDR3 loop: CAWRRENANTGELFF. The DNA for the CDR3 is TGTGCCTGGAGGAGGGAAAACGCGAACACCGGGGAGCTGTTTTTT. The complete variable domain, with remaining parts taken from reference TRBV30 and TRBJ2-2, reads SQTIHQWPATLVQPVGSPLSLECTVEGTSNPNLYWYRQAAGRGLQLLFYSVGIGQISSEVPQNLSASRPQDRQFILSSKKLLLSDSGFYLCAWRRENANTGELFFGEGSRLTVL.

This clonotype was observed many times. J is TRBJ2-3 and V is TRBV4-1, with D possibly being TRBD1 or TRBD2 (6 bases each). CDR3 size: 15 residues. Germline-derived CDR1 and CDR2 are MGHRA and YSYEKL. Between the trimmed V and J ends, which lost 1 base and 2 bases, there was a span of 10 bases. CDR3 amino acids: CASSQAWGATDTQYF. The DNA for the CDR3 is TGCGCCAGCAGCCAAGCTTGGGGGGCCACAGATACGCAGTATTTT.

The sample holds many counts of this clonotype. The chain combines TRBV5-4 with TRBJ2-7, with 7 bases identical to TRBD2. The germline CDR1 and CDR2 sequences are SGHNT and YYREEE (reference sequence). V shed 3 bases, J shed 3 bases, and the junction held 6 bases outside the gene matches. CDR3 size: 14 residues. The chain's CDR3 is CASSSAGGIYEQYF. In nucleotides, the CDR3 is TGTGCCAGCAGCTCGGCCGGGGGGATCTACGAGCAGTACTTC.

A few counts support this clonotype. The V call is TRBV4-1, the J call TRBJ2-2, with D possibly TRBD1 on 5 matching bases. Trimming took off 0 bases at V and 5 bases at J, with 10 bases between the two ends. This CDR3 has 15 amino acids. CDR1 MGHRA and CDR2 YSYEKL come from the germline V gene. DNA for the CDR3: TGCGCCAGCAGCCAAGACAGGGATCCTACCGGGGAGCTGTTTTTT. It translates to CASSQDRDPTGELFF.

In the case of this clonotype: A read error may explain this, as a much larger clone is one base away. The gene calls are TRBV7-9 and TRBJ1-1; a weak D match, TRBD1 (6 bases). The CDR3 is 14 residues long. The germline V and J ends were trimmed by 5 bases and 6 bases, with 16 bases remaining between them. The V gene's germline CDR1 is SEHNR and CDR2 FQNEAQ (reference sequence). CDR3 residues: CASSLGGRGSEAFF. Here the CDR3 DNA reads TGTGCCAGCAGCCTGGGGGGCCGGGGGTCTGAAGCTTTCTTT. The full variable domain, with the rest looked up from reference TRBV7-9 and TRBJ1-1, is DTGVSQNPRHKITKRGQNVTFRCDPISEHNRLYWYRQTLGQGPEFLTYFQNEAQLEKSRLLSDRFSAERPKGSFSTLEIQRTEQGDSAMYLCASSLGGRGSEAFFGQGTRLTVV.

Details on this clonotype: This may come from a read error, since a much larger clone is one base off. The CDR3 region is CNVRTGGNQPQHF. In DNA form, the CDR3 reads TGCAACGTTCGGACAGGAGGCAATCAGCCCCAGCATTTT. V and J are TRBV29-1 and TRBJ1-5; the match to TRBD1 covers 7 bases. The CDR3 runs 13 residues. The V gene's germline CDR1 is SQVTM and CDR2 ANQGSEA.

The chain links TRBV19 to TRBJ2-1; 7 bases match TRBD1. Trimming at V came to 1 base and at J to 3 bases, leaving 6 bases not matched to a gene. CDR1 and CDR2 from the germline V gene are LNHDA and SQIVND (reference sequence). The CDR3 totals 16 residues. The chain's CDR3 is CASSIGDRALYNEQFF. Here the CDR3 DNA reads TGTGCCAGTAGTATAGGAGACAGGGCCCTCTACAATGAGCAGTTCTTC.

This clonotype was seen ten or more times. The CDR3 sequence: CASSEQGVRQGLNEQFF. The DNA for the CDR3 is TGCGCCAGCAGTGAGCAGGGGGTGAGACAGGGGTTGAATGAGCAGTTCTTC. V and J are TRBV10-1 and TRBJ2-1; 8 bases map to TRBD1. Looked up from germline, CDR1 is WNHNN and CDR2 is SYGVQD (reference sequence). The trim removed 2 bases at V and 7 bases at J, leaving 13 bases unmatched. The CDR3 has 17 amino acids.

This clonotype appeared a single time. Being one base from a much bigger clone, this may be a read error. No conserved phenylalanine or tryptophan ends this CDR3, so it is likely a read error. Here the CDR3 reads CSAGRDTEAFL. CDR3 bases: TGCAGTGCGGGCAGGGACACTGAAGCTTTCCTT. The rearrangement joins TRBV20-1 to TRBJ1-1; D might be TRBD1 (5 bases). This CDR3 comprises 11 residues. The V end was cut by 6 bases, the J end by 3 bases, with 8 bases between. The germline V gene has CDR1 DFQATT and CDR2 SNEGSKA (reference sequence).

This clonotype has ten or more counts. The chain joins TRBV20-1 to TRBJ1-5; no definite D call. Germline loops: CDR1 DFQATT, CDR2 SNEGSKA (reference sequence). The CDR3 runs 16 residues. The V end lost 5 bases, the J end lost 2 bases, and 19 bases lay between the germline ends. The CDR3 nucleotides are TGCAGTGCTTCCGGGGTGGGTGCCGGAGGCAATCAGCCCCAGCATTTT. Amino acids: CSASGVGAGGNQPQHF.

This clonotype was counted a few times. The gene calls are TRBV6-2 or TRBV6-3 and TRBJ1-2, with D possibly TRBD1 on 5 matching bases. From germline, CDR1 is MNHEY and CDR2 SVGEGT. Deletions cut 6 bases from V and 4 bases from J, with 12 bases between. The CDR3 loop spans 13 amino acids. Here the CDR3 DNA reads TGTGCCAGCAGCGGGGGACTTCGCTATGGCTACACCTTC. The encoded protein is CASSGGLRYGYTF.

This chain uses TRBV19 with TRBJ2-7, with 7 bases lining up with TRBD1. This CDR3 has 17 amino acids. Germline CDR1 and CDR2: LNHDA and SQIVND (reference sequence). J was trimmed by 5 bases and V by 3 bases; bases with no gene match: 16. CDR3: CASSMSSQRQGLHEQYF. CDR3 DNA: TGTGCCAGTAGTATGTCCTCCCAACGACAGGGCCTCCACGAGCAGTACTTC.

This clonotype was counted a few times. The chain couples TRBV6-2 or TRBV6-3 to TRBJ1-5; unclear D gene. The CDR3 has 21 residues. CDR1 and CDR2 (germline): MNHEY, SVGEGT. V shed 6 bases and J shed 1 base, with 31 bases lying between them. The CDR3 region is CASRGPSEQRQVLYSNQPQHF. In nucleotides, the CDR3 is TGTGCCAGCAGAGGCCCCTCAGAACAGCGCCAAGTCCTTTACAGCAATCAGCCCCAGCATTTT.

At least ten counts were recorded for this clonotype. The chain recombines TRBV2 with TRBJ2-3; 7 bases fit TRBD2. J was trimmed by 0 bases and V by 7 bases; bases with no gene match: 7. CDR3 length equals 15 residues. Germline V lookup: CDR1 SNHLY, CDR2 FYNNEI. The CDR3 region has the DNA TGTGCCAGCACCGGGACTACCTCTAGCACAGATACGCAGTATTTT. This codes for CASTGTTSSTDTQYF.

The chain employs TRBV5-5 and TRBJ2-7; unclear D gene. CDR1 and CDR2 from the germline V gene are SGHKS and YYEKEE (reference sequence). V lost 4 bases to trimming and J lost 2 bases, with 16 bases between them. This CDR3 has 15 amino acids. The DNA for the CDR3 is TGTGCCAGCAGCCACCGGGTTCCCTCTCCCTACGAGCAGTACTTC. Its translation is CASSHRVPSPYEQYF. The full variable domain, completed using reference TRBV5-5 and TRBJ2-7, is DAGVTQSPTHLIKTRGQQVTLRCSPISGHKSVSWYQQVLGQGPQFIFQYYEKEERGRGNFPDRFSARQFPNYSSELNVNALLLGDSALYLCASSHRVPSPYEQYFGPGTRLTVT.

This clonotype was detected many times. The chain uses TRBV11-1 and TRBJ1-1; D gene unclear. V gave up 5 bases and J gave up 3 bases, with 10 bases separating them. In germline, CDR1 is SGHAT, CDR2 FQDESV (reference sequence). The CDR3 totals 13 residues. The CDR3: CASSGFEDTEAFF. The CDR3 region has the DNA TGTGCCAGCAGCGGATTTGAAGACACTGAAGCTTTCTTT.

This clonotype came up many times. The CDR3 region is CASSQDHRPGLANYNEQFF. The CDR3 coding sequence is TGCGCCAGCAGCCAAGATCACCGCCCGGGACTAGCGAACTACAATGAGCAGTTCTTC. The V and J genes are TRBV4-1 and TRBJ2-1, with 10 positions matching TRBD2. This CDR3 has 19 residues. The trim removed 0 bases at V and 3 bases at J, leaving 11 bases unmatched. Germline CDR1 MGHRA, CDR2 YSYEKL.

As concerns this clonotype: A much larger clone is a single base away; this may be a read error. The chain carries TRBV9 and TRBJ2-1, with D uncertain. This CDR3 spans 11 amino acids. Per the germline V gene, CDR1 is SGDLS and CDR2 is YYNGEE. The CDR3 nucleotides read TGTGCCAGCGGCGTGTCCGGTGAGCAGTTCTTC. Its translation: CASGVSGEQFF.

Ten or more counts support this clonotype. The V gene is TRBV6-5, the J gene TRBJ2-3, with D maybe TRBD2 (6 bases). Looked up from germline, CDR1 is MNHEY and CDR2 is SVGAGI. The CDR3 loop spans 15 amino acids. The ends were cut back, 8 bases at V and 0 bases at J, with 15 bases in the middle. The CDR3 DNA reads TGTGCCAGCCTCCGGCGGGGCCGGAGCACAGATACGCAGTATTTT. Its translation is CASLRRGRSTDTQYF.

This clonotype turned up a few times. This chain uses TRBV20-1 with TRBJ2-1; a weak D match, TRBD2 (6 bases). CDR1 and CDR2 (germline): DFQATT, SNEGSKA (reference sequence). The CDR3 runs to 15 residues. V was trimmed by 0 bases and J by 5 bases, leaving 14 bases between them. The CDR3 sequence: CSARDLVAANNEQFF. The CDR3 bases are TGCAGTGCTAGAGATCTAGTAGCGGCTAACAATGAGCAGTTCTTC.

This clonotype came up many times. The chain combines TRBV5-1 with TRBJ2-5; 10 nucleotides agree with TRBD2. Looked up from germline, CDR1 is SGHRS and CDR2 is YFSETQ. Germline trimming cut 0 bases from V and 5 bases from J; bases unmatched to any gene: 4. CDR3 length equals 15 residues. Here the CDR3 reads CASSLDEREGETQYF. The DNA of the CDR3 is TGCGCCAGCAGCTTGGATGAGCGGGAGGGTGAGACCCAGTACTTC.

This clonotype was detected many times. The chain uses TRBV2 and TRBJ2-7; tentative D call: TRBD2 (6 bases). With 7 bases removed from V and 4 bases from J, the gap between germline ends came to 20 bases. The CDR3 is 15 residues long. Germline loops: CDR1 SNHLY, CDR2 FYNNEI. The CDR3 DNA follows: TGTGCCAGCATCATGACCTCGGGAGTGCAGTACGAGCAGTACTTC. Its protein product is CASIMTSGVQYEQYF.

This clonotype has a count of ten or more. V usage is TRBV5-6 and J usage is TRBJ2-3; D uncertain. Germline assignment: CDR1 SGHDT and CDR2 YYEEEE. With 1 base removed from V and 0 bases from J, the gap between germline ends came to 9 bases. There are 15 residues in the CDR3. The DNA of the CDR3 is TGTGCCAGCAGCTTGCGTAGGGTCAGCACAGATACGCAGTATTTT. It is translated as CASSLRRVSTDTQYF.

The CDR3 DNA reads as TGTGCCAGCAGCTTAGAGGGTACAGGCCATGGCTACACCTTC. Protein: CASSLEGTGHGYTF. V is TRBV7-8 and J is TRBJ1-2, with D possibly matching TRBD1 (5 bases). This CDR3 comprises 14 residues. V lost 1 base to trimming and J lost 6 bases, with 12 bases between them. Looked up from germline, CDR1 is SGHVS and CDR2 is FQNEAQ.

Comments on this clonotype: This may stem from a read error, because a much larger clone lies one nucleotide away. The chain joins TRBV11-2 to TRBJ2-1, with TRBD1 identical over 10 bases. Germline trimming cut 4 bases from V and 8 bases from J; bases unmatched to any gene: 11. The CDR3 runs 16 residues. Germline V gene sequence: CDR1 SGHAT, CDR2 FQNNGV. The CDR3 loop reads CASSSPGTGVIDEQFF. In DNA, the CDR3 is TGTGCCAGCAGCTCTCCCGGGACAGGGGTCATAGATGAGCAGTTCTTC.

This clonotype was observed many times. V gene TRBV12-3 or TRBV12-4 combines with J gene TRBJ1-1; D remains ambiguous. V shed 7 bases and J shed 1 base, with 16 bases lying between them. This CDR3 has 15 amino acids. The CDR3 region is CASTPGSSRNTEAFF. The CDR3 DNA reads TGTGCCAGCACCCCGGGGTCGTCCCGGAACACTGAAGCTTTCTTT.